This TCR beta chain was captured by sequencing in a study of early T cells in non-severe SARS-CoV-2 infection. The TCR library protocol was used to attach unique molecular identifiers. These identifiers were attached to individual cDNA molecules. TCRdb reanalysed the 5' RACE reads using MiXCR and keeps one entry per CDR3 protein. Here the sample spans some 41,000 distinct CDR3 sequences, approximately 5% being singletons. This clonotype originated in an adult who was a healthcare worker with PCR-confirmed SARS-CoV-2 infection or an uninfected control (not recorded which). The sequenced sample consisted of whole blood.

The CDR3 here is CASSLALGTEAFF. The CDR3 DNA is TGTGCCAGCAGCTTAGCCCTGGGTACTGAAGCTTTCTTT. This rearrangement joins TRBV7-9 to TRBJ1-1; D is undetermined. Germline values: CDR1 SEHNR, CDR2 FQNEAQ (reference sequence). This CDR3 contains 13 residues. V dropped 0 bases and J dropped 5 bases, with 7 bases sitting between them.